The 21 T cell receptor beta chains below all came from one sample that was sequenced in a study of OX40 agonist ivuxolimab in advanced cancers. Libraries were constructed by the immunoSEQ multiplex PCR assay. The clones in this table, taken by TCRdb from immuneACCESS, are in-frame only. Not every clone is retained; where verified, under half of the shortfall comes from an unresolved V gene, and the cause of the rest is unknown. This sample has around 94,000 clones in its table, and 80% to 95% of those were observed once. Of the sample, about 3.4% is held by the ten largest clones. Sequencing used CD4+ or CD8+ T cells sorted from blood, obtained in a trial of the OX40 agonist ivuxolimab. These receptors were taken from an adult with an advanced solid tumor such as melanoma, head and neck, liver or kidney cancer.

The V call is TRBV19, the J call TRBJ2-7; 7 bases agree with TRBD1. There are 11 residues in the CDR3. Germline CDR1 and CDR2: LNHDA and SQIVND (reference sequence). V lost 10 bases to trimming and J lost 4 bases; unmatched junction nucleotides: 4. This CDR3 is CATQTGYEQYF. In nucleotides, the CDR3 is TGTGCCACGCAGACAGGGTACGAGCAGTACTTC.

This clone was seen only once. CDR3 DNA: TGTGCCAGCAGCCAACAGGGGAGTAAGGGCTACACCTTC. Its translation: CASSQQGSKGYTF. The V and J genes are TRBV14 and TRBJ1-2; a possible D gene is TRBD1 (6 bases). V lost 2 bases and J lost 8, with 12 bases in between. CDR3 size: 13 residues. Germline V lookup: CDR1 SGHDN, CDR2 FVKESK.

The genes are TRBV13 and TRBJ2-1; TRBD2 matches 8 bases. The CDR3 is 15 residues long. V shed 4 bases, J shed 8 bases, and the junction held 10 bases outside the gene matches. Germline lookup yields CDR1 PRHDT and CDR2 FYEKMQ (reference sequence). The CDR3 reads CASSSLGTSNHEQFF. The CDR3 DNA sequence: TGTGCCAGCAGCTCGCTCGGGACTAGTAACCATGAGCAGTTCTTC.

The chain couples TRBV7-8 to TRBJ2-5; D remains ambiguous. Germline V gene lookup returns CDR1 SGHVS and CDR2 FQNEAQ. The ends were cut back, 1 base at V and 14 bases at J, with 17 bases in the middle. This CDR3 contains 13 residues. The CDR3 DNA follows: TGTGCCAGCAGCTTAGGGACCACCTTTAGTAAATACTTC. This translates into CASSLGTTFSKYF.

The chain has TRBV7-6 and TRBJ2-3, with 8 bases identical to TRBD2. This CDR3 is built from 17 residues. Losses at the gene ends were 7 bases for V and 4 bases for J; bases not matched to a gene: 16. The germline V gene has CDR1 SGHVS and CDR2 FNYEAQ. The CDR3 coding sequence is TGTGCCAGCACCGATAACACCCTAGGACTAGCCTCAGATACGCAGTATTTT. The encoded protein is CASTDNTLGLASDTQYF.

The chain carries TRBV30 and TRBJ2-7; weak D call: TRBD2 (5 bases). CDR1 is GTSNPN, CDR2 SVGIG, per germline (reference sequence). This CDR3 comprises 14 residues. Trimming took 7 bases from V and 4 from J, leaving 20 bases between them. The CDR3 loop reads CASQTGGYYYEQYF. The CDR3 DNA reads TGTGCCTCCCAAACGGGCGGGTACTATTACGAGCAGTACTTC.

The genes are TRBV9 and TRBJ2-7, with a weak D call TRBD1 (6 bases). The CDR3 is made up of 15 amino acids. Germline CDR1 is SGDLS and CDR2 is YYNGEE. Trimming removed 0 bases at V and 5 bases at J, with 15 bases between. The CDR3 spells CASSVAQGFGDEQYF. The DNA for the CDR3 is TGTGCCAGCAGCGTAGCACAGGGATTTGGCGACGAGCAGTACTTC. Together with reference TRBV9 and TRBJ2-7, the CDR3 gives the full variable domain: DSGVTQTPKHLITATGQRVTLRCSPRSGDLSVYWYQQSLDQGLQFLIQYYNGEERAKGNILERFSAQQFPDLHSELNLSSLELGDSALYFCASSVAQGFGDEQYFGPGTRLTVT.

This rearrangement joins TRBV19 to TRBJ2-1; 9 bases match TRBD2. The CDR3 contains 16 residues. The germline gives CDR1 LNHDA, CDR2 SQIVND (reference sequence). V was pared by 5 bases and J by 8 bases, with 13 bases of the junction left unmatched. This CDR3 is CASSLSRRGGMYEQFF. CDR3 bases: TGTGCCAGTAGTTTGAGTCGGCGGGGGGGCATGTATGAGCAGTTCTTC.

The chain uses TRBV7-2 and TRBJ2-2; D is possibly TRBD1 or TRBD2 (5 bases each). Germline loops: CDR1 SGHTA, CDR2 FQGNSA. Between the trimmed V and J ends, which lost 5 bases and 4 bases, there was a span of 14 bases. The CDR3 has 15 amino acids. CDR3 residues: CASSSWGYSTGELFF. The CDR3 nucleotides are TGTGCCAGCAGCAGCTGGGGGTACAGCACCGGGGAGCTGTTTTTT.

V gene TRBV4-1 combines with J gene TRBJ1-4; D call uncertain. This CDR3 comprises 12 residues. Between the trimmed V and J ends, which lost 5 bases and 6 bases, there was a span of 7 bases. Germline lookup yields CDR1 MGHRA and CDR2 YSYEKL. CDR3 nucleotides: TGCGCCAGCAGCTCTCTTGATGAAAAACTGTTTTTT. Translation gives CASSSLDEKLFF.

V usage is TRBV5-5 and J usage is TRBJ2-7; possible D gene TRBD1, 6 bases. V lost 0 bases to trimming and J lost 4 bases, with 11 bases between them. CDR1 and CDR2 from the germline V gene are SGHKS and YYEKEE (reference sequence). This CDR3 spans 14 amino acids. As DNA, the CDR3 is TGTGCCAGCAGCTTGGAGGACAGCTGGTACGAGCAGTACTTC. Translated, it gives CASSLEDSWYEQYF.

This chain uses TRBV10-3 with TRBJ2-5, with D possibly matching TRBD1 (6 bases). The V end lost 10 bases, the J end lost 2 bases, and 11 bases lay between the germline ends. Germline V lookup: CDR1 ENHRY, CDR2 SYGVKD. This CDR3 contains 12 residues. The CDR3 coding sequence is TGTGCCACCCTTGGACAGCAAGAGACCCAGTACTTC. Its translation is CATLGQQETQYF.

V is TRBV11-2 and J is TRBJ1-2, with TRBD1 matching 12 bases. This CDR3 has 14 amino acids. Trimming removed 5 bases from V and 11 bases from J; junction bases left unmatched: 9. CDR1 is SGHAT, CDR2 FQNNGV, per germline. CDR3 residues: CASSPAGTGGRYTF. The CDR3 DNA is TGTGCCAGCAGCCCTGCCGGGACAGGGGGCCGGTACACCTTC.

The chain combines TRBV2 with TRBJ2-5; 7 bases map to TRBD1. V lost 6 bases to trimming and J lost 1 base; unmatched junction nucleotides: 8. Germline V lookup: CDR1 SNHLY, CDR2 FYNNEI. The CDR3 length is 15 residues. The CDR3 coding sequence is TGTGCCAGCAGCCCAAACAGGGGAACCCAAGAGACCCAGTACTTC. Protein product: CASSPNRGTQETQYF.

The chain couples TRBV28 to TRBJ1-1; TRBD1 matches at 7 bases. V was clipped by 5 bases and J by 0 bases; unmatched bases: 6. This CDR3 has 15 amino acids. Germline V gene data show CDR1 as MDHEN and CDR2 as SYDVKM. The CDR3 DNA reads TGTGCCAGCAGTCCCAACAGGGGCATGAACACTGAAGCTTTCTTT. It is translated as CASSPNRGMNTEAFF.

The rearrangement joins TRBV10-3 to TRBJ1-2; 9 positions match TRBD1. The CDR3 is 15 residues long. V lost 8 bases and J lost 3; bases outside the gene matches: 10. Germline values: CDR1 ENHRY, CDR2 SYGVKD. Here the CDR3 reads CAIPNTGGEDYGYTF. The CDR3 DNA follows: TGTGCCATCCCGAACACAGGGGGCGAAGACTATGGCTACACCTTC.

For the CDR3, the DNA is TGTGCCAGCAGTTACTCACCGGACTGGCAGGCTGGGAGGGCTTTCTTT. It is translated as CASSYSPDWQAGRAFF. This chain joins TRBV6-5 and TRBJ1-1; D unresolved. There are 16 residues in the CDR3. The V and J ends lost 0 bases and 11 bases respectively, with 22 bases between them. Germline CDR1 and CDR2: MNHEY and SVGAGI.

The J gene is TRBJ2-1, the V gene TRBV6-1, with no clear D. Trimming stripped 4 bases from V and 0 bases from J, with 13 bases between. Germline CDR1 is MNHNS and CDR2 is SASEGT. This CDR3 has 16 residues. In nucleotides, the CDR3 is TGTGCCAGCAGTGGTACTCCCTATAGCTCCTACAATGAGCAGTTCTTC. Encoded protein: CASSGTPYSSYNEQFF.

The DNA for the CDR3 is TGTGCCAGCAGCTCATTCGCGGCCCAAGAGACCCAGTACTTC. It codes for CASSSFAAQETQYF. V is TRBV9 and J is TRBJ2-5; D uncertain. V lost 4 bases, J lost 1 base, and 11 bases lay in between. CDR3 length equals 14 residues. CDR1 is SGDLS and CDR2 is YYNGEE in the germline V gene.

The chain has TRBV27 and TRBJ2-5; TRBD2 aligns across 7 bases. The CDR3 loop spans 15 amino acids. The V gene end was trimmed by 3 bases and the J gene end by 4 bases; junction bases not matched to a gene: 8. Germline-derived CDR1 and CDR2 are MNHEY and SMNVEV (reference sequence). The CDR3 sequence is CASSFEAGYGETQYF. The CDR3 DNA follows: TGTGCCAGCAGTTTTGAAGCGGGGTACGGAGAGACCCAGTACTTC.

The chain recombines TRBV4-3 with TRBJ1-2; 8 bases are shared with TRBD1. J lost 3 bases, V lost 1 base, and 7 bases had no gene match. CDR3 length: 16 amino acids. Germline V gives CDR1 LGHNA, CDR2 YSLEER. Written as DNA, the CDR3 is TGCGCCAGCAGCCAAGGTTTCGGACAGGGCTACTATGGCTACACCTTC. Its translation: CASSQGFGQGYYGYTF.